These 25 T cell receptor beta chains came from one sample sequenced in a study of blood T cell repertoires in COVID-19. TCRdb's table, derived via immunoSEQ multiplex PCR, lists solely in-frame clones and lacks some. The sample lists about 250,000 clones, around 88% seen once, with roughly 6.3% in the top ten. Sequenced material: peripheral blood. The receptors come from a woman aged 30 to 39 with COVID-19, enrolled during active disease.

The chain joins TRBV28 to TRBJ1-4, with a possible D match to TRBD1 (6 bases). V lost 3 bases, J lost 3 bases, and 14 bases lay in between. The length of the CDR3 is 16 residues. Germline values: CDR1 MDHEN, CDR2 SYDVKM. The CDR3 nucleotides are TGTGCCAGCAGTTTCGATACAGGGTATGCTAATGAAAAACTGTTTTTT. This encodes CASSFDTGYANEKLFF.

The chain recombines TRBV19 with TRBJ2-3; D gene uncertain. V lost 5 bases, J lost 1 base, and 10 bases lay in between. CDR3 length equals 14 residues. CDR1 and CDR2 (germline): LNHDA, SQIVND (reference sequence). The CDR3 loop reads CASSLASGTDTQYF. The CDR3 DNA sequence: TGTGCCAGTAGTTTAGCCTCAGGCACAGATACGCAGTATTTT. Using reference TRBV19 and TRBJ2-3 for the parts outside the CDR3, the full variable domain is DGGITQSPKYLFRKEGQNVTLSCEQNLNHDAMYWYRQDPGQGLRLIYYSQIVNDFQKGDIAEGYSVSREKKESFPLTVTSAQKNPTAFYLCASSLASGTDTQYFGPGTRLTVL.

This chain's CDR3 is CASSPTSGLNEQFF. The CDR3 nucleotides read TGTGCCAGCAGCCCGACTAGCGGACTCAATGAGCAGTTCTTC. The chain links TRBV11-3 to TRBJ2-1, with TRBD2 identical over 9 bases. Germline V gene lookup returns CDR1 SGHNT and CDR2 YENEEA. The CDR3 contains 14 residues. V shed 5 bases and J 6 bases; nucleotides not matched to a gene: 5.

A word on this clone: The sample has other DNA sequences that encode this CDR3 too. The V call is TRBV6-5, the J call TRBJ1-2; perhaps TRBD1 as D (5 bases). CDR1 is MNHEY, CDR2 SVGAGI, per germline. V lost 6 bases to trimming and J lost 3 bases, with 11 bases between them. The CDR3 totals 13 residues. CDR3 region: CASSPDRDYGYTF. CDR3 nucleotides: TGTGCCAGCAGCCCCGACAGAGACTATGGCTACACCTTC.

The CDR3 loop reads CASRWGETRSYEQYV. The CDR3 region has the DNA TGTGCCAGCAGGTGGGGGGAAACCCGCTCCTACGAGCAGTACGTC. The V call is TRBV11-2, the J call TRBJ2-7, with D possibly matching TRBD2 (6 bases). Germline V gives CDR1 SGHAT, CDR2 FQNNGV. V lost 6 bases and J 0 bases, leaving 15 bases between the germline ends. This CDR3 has 15 amino acids.

The rearrangement links TRBV7-6 to TRBJ2-7; D perhaps matches TRBD2 (6 bases). The CDR3 consists of 13 residues. Germline loops: CDR1 SGHVS, CDR2 FNYEAQ. Trimming took off 1 base at V and 4 bases at J, with 8 bases between the two ends. The chain's CDR3 is CASSLGREYEQYF. CDR3 nucleotides: TGTGCCAGCAGCTTAGGCCGGGAGTACGAGCAGTACTTC.

V usage is TRBV11-2 and J usage is TRBJ2-1, with 14 positions matching TRBD2. The germline V gene has CDR1 SGHAT and CDR2 FQNNGV. CDR3 length equals 15 residues. The V segment lost 4 bases and the J segment 12 bases; nucleotides outside the gene matches: 8. The CDR3 DNA is TGTGCCAGCAGCTATCCGGGACTAGCGGGAGTAGGGCAGTTCTTC. This translates into CASSYPGLAGVGQFF.

The gene calls are TRBV20-1 and TRBJ2-2, with unresolved D. Trimming took off 5 bases at V and 8 bases at J, with 9 bases between the two ends. The CDR3 is made up of 11 amino acids. Germline assignment: CDR1 DFQATT and CDR2 SNEGSKA (reference sequence). The CDR3 spells CSAWSTGELFF. The CDR3 DNA follows: TGCAGTGCTTGGTCCACTGGGGAGCTGTTTTTT.

The rearrangement uses TRBV5-6 and TRBJ1-2, with D hard to call. Trimming shortened V by 6 bases and J by 5 bases, and 11 bases separated the two germline ends. The CDR3 spans 12 residues. Germline V gene sequence: CDR1 SGHDT, CDR2 YYEEEE. CDR3 DNA sequence: TGTGCCAGCATCCAGGCTGGGTATGGCTACACCTTC. Translating it yields CASIQAGYGYTF.

The rearrangement links TRBV5-1 to TRBJ2-1, with D perhaps matching TRBD1 (6 bases). Germline CDR1 reads SGHRS; CDR2 reads YFSETQ. The CDR3 consists of 15 residues. V lost 4 bases and J lost 4, with 15 bases in between. CDR3 region: CASSQQGNTYNEQFF. The DNA of the CDR3 is TGCGCCAGCAGCCAACAGGGCAACACGTACAATGAGCAGTTCTTC. Based on the CDR3 plus reference TRBV5-1 and TRBJ2-1, the full variable domain is KAGVTQTPRYLIKTRGQQVTLSCSPISGHRSVSWYQQTPGQGLQFLFEYFSETQRNKGNFPGRFSGRQFSNSRSEMNVSTLELGDSALYLCASSQQGNTYNEQFFGPGTRLTVL.

The J gene is TRBJ2-3, the V gene TRBV6-1; D perhaps matches TRBD2 (5 bases). Germline CDR1 and CDR2: MNHNS and SASEGT. V was cut by 2 bases and J by 9 bases, with 9 bases left in between. CDR3 size: 12 residues. The chain's CDR3 is CASSESRRTQYF. The CDR3 region has the DNA TGTGCCAGCAGTGAATCCCGGAGGACGCAGTATTTT.

The gene calls are TRBV6-2 or TRBV6-3 and TRBJ2-7; 7 bases fit TRBD2. Germline CDR1 is MNHEY and CDR2 is SVGEGT. Trimming took 2 bases from V and 3 from J; bases not matched to a gene: 7. The CDR3 loop spans 15 amino acids. The CDR3 DNA is TGTGCCAGCAGTTACCTGGGGGGGAGTGACTACGAGCAGTACTTC. Its protein is CASSYLGGSDYEQYF.

This chain connects TRBV6-5 to TRBJ2-1, with D possibly matching TRBD2 (6 bases). CDR3 size: 14 residues. Trimming removed 6 bases at V and 5 bases at J, with 14 bases between. The germline V gene has CDR1 MNHEY and CDR2 SVGAGI. Here the CDR3 DNA reads TGTGCCAGCAGATTATCTAGCGCCAACAATGAGCAGTTCTTC. Encoded protein: CASRLSSANNEQFF.

The chain is built from TRBV11-3 and TRBJ1-3; 7 positions agree with TRBD1. V shed 5 bases and J 3 bases; nucleotides not matched to a gene: 10. The CDR3 has 16 amino acids. In germline, CDR1 is SGHNT, CDR2 YENEEA. The CDR3 loop is CASSTLEGTDGNTIYF. The CDR3 DNA reads TGTGCCAGCAGCACATTAGAGGGGACAGATGGAAACACCATATATTTT.

The chain is built from TRBV15 and TRBJ2-3; 9 bases are a match to TRBD1. Germline CDR1 is LNHNV and CDR2 is YYDKDF (reference sequence). The junction had 8 bases not matched to a gene; V was cut back by 2 bases and J by 5 bases. The CDR3 spans 16 residues. In nucleotides, the CDR3 is TGTGCCACCAGCAGACTGCCGGGGACAGGGAAAGATACGCAGTATTTT. Its translation: CATSRLPGTGKDTQYF.

The chain combines TRBV30 with TRBJ2-3, with 8 bases aligning to TRBD2. The length of the CDR3 is 13 residues. Germline V lookup: CDR1 GTSNPN, CDR2 SVGIG (reference sequence). J gave up 5 bases and V 5 bases, and 6 bases lay outside the gene matches. Here the CDR3 DNA reads TGTGCCTGGGCGACTAGCGAAATAGATACGCAGTATTTT. Encoded protein: CAWATSEIDTQYF.

The chain uses TRBV15 and TRBJ2-3; TRBD1 agrees at 12 bases. The V gene end was trimmed by 4 bases and the J gene end by 5 bases; junction bases not matched to a gene: 13. Germline loops: CDR1 LNHNV, CDR2 YYDKDF (reference sequence). This CDR3 spans 18 amino acids. In nucleotides, the CDR3 is TGTGCCACCAGCACCGACGACCCGGGACAGGGGGCGGTAGATACGCAGTATTTT. It specifies CATSTDDPGQGAVDTQYF.

The V and J genes are TRBV21-1 and TRBJ1-4; the D call TRBD1 from the table was never checked on the DNA. TRBV21-1 is a pseudogene segment. The length of the CDR3 is 11 residues. The CDR3 DNA sequence: TGTGCCAGCAGCAAGGCCGAAAAACTGTTTTTT. This codes for CASSKAEKLFF.

This rearrangement joins TRBV9 to TRBJ2-1, with 9 bases fitting TRBD1. The germline gives CDR1 SGDLS, CDR2 YYNGEE. V gave up 2 bases and J gave up 3 bases; unmatched junction bases: 0. CDR3 length: 14 amino acids. The CDR3 coding sequence is TGTGCCAGCAGCGTGACAGGGGGCTACAATGAGCAGTTCTTC. This encodes CASSVTGGYNEQFF.

The chain recombines TRBV6-5 with TRBJ1-2; D may be TRBD1 (6 bases). Germline CDR1 reads MNHEY; CDR2 reads SVGAGI. The CDR3 runs to 16 residues. The V gene lost 0 bases and the J gene lost 6 bases, with 17 bases spanning the gap. The CDR3 reads CASSYSDGGRTDGYTF. CDR3 DNA: TGTGCCAGCAGTTACTCCGATGGGGGCCGTACTGATGGCTACACCTTC.

J is TRBJ2-1 and V is TRBV5-4, with 8 bases that match TRBD2. This CDR3 has 15 residues. V was clipped by 1 base and J by 6 bases; unmatched bases: 6. The germline V gene has CDR1 SGHNT and CDR2 YYREEE (reference sequence). The CDR3 is CASSLKAGGPNEQFF. The CDR3 nucleotides are TGTGCCAGCAGCTTGAAGGCGGGGGGACCCAATGAGCAGTTCTTC. Drawing the rest from reference TRBV5-4 and TRBJ2-1, the complete variable domain is ETGVTQSPTHLIKTRGQQVTLRCSSQSGHNTVSWYQQALGQGPQFIFQYYREEENGRGNFPPRFSGLQFPNYSSELNVNALELDDSALYLCASSLKAGGPNEQFFGPGTRLTVL.

The chain couples TRBV7-6 to TRBJ2-7, with 13 bases identical to TRBD2. With V trimmed by 4 bases and J by 4 bases, 10 bases remained unmatched. Germline CDR1 SGHVS, CDR2 FNYEAQ. There are 17 residues in the CDR3. In DNA form, the CDR3 reads TGTGCCAGCAGCTCCCCCCGTGGGACTAGCGGGGATTACGAGCAGTACTTC. Residues: CASSSPRGTSGDYEQYF.

This chain connects TRBV4-2 to TRBJ1-2, with no clear D. There are 14 residues in the CDR3. V shed 0 bases and J shed 7 bases, with 12 bases lying between them. Germline assignment: CDR1 LGHNA and CDR2 YNFKEQ. The CDR3 reads CASSQDPSSVGYTF. The CDR3 bases are TGTGCCAGCAGCCAAGATCCCTCGTCTGTTGGCTACACCTTC.

This chain's CDR3 is CATSRVRGENTEAFF. CDR3 nucleotides: TGTGCCACCAGCAGAGTACGGGGGGAAAACACTGAAGCTTTCTTT. The chain employs TRBV15 and TRBJ1-1, with TRBD1 as a possible D gene (5 bases). Germline-derived CDR1 and CDR2 are LNHNV and YYDKDF (reference sequence). Trimming left V 1 base short and J 2 bases short, with 11 bases between. The CDR3 runs 15 residues.

The gene calls are TRBV13 and TRBJ1-1, with 7 nucleotides matching TRBD1. This CDR3 contains 14 residues. V was pared by 0 bases and J by 5 bases, with 3 bases of the junction left unmatched. Germline-derived CDR1 and CDR2 are PRHDT and FYEKMQ (reference sequence). CDR3 loop: CASSLGAGGTEAFF. As DNA, the CDR3 is TGTGCCAGCAGCTTAGGAGCAGGGGGTACTGAAGCTTTCTTT.